A single sample is the source of the 10 T cell receptor beta chains below, sequenced in a study of control samples from healthy donors and cancer patients (dated by TCRdb to the early 2020s). The library was prepared using the immunoSEQ multiplex PCR assay. TCRdb's version of the immuneACCESS table is confined to in-frame rearrangements and falls short of the full clone set. An unresolved V gene accounts for under half of the shortfall where checked; the remainder is of unknown origin. Across this sample there are over 100,000 clones, with around nine tenths seen only once. The ten largest make up 4% to 5.5% of the sample. Sequencing input: blood. These TCRs come from a human donor in good health. The donor label of this sample is uncertain.

The chain combines TRBV14 with TRBJ1-4; 7 nucleotides line up with TRBD1. The CDR3 length is 16 residues. V was pared by 1 base and J by 6 bases, with 8 bases of the junction left unmatched. Germline CDR1 and CDR2: SGHDN and FVKESK. CDR3 amino acids: CASSQGGPTGYEKLFF. The CDR3 nucleotides read TGTGCCAGCAGCCAAGGGGGGCCGACAGGGTATGAAAAACTGTTTTTT.

V gene TRBV19 combines with J gene TRBJ1-6, with a weak D call TRBD1 (6 bases). V lost 10 bases to trimming and J lost 7 bases, with 17 bases between them. CDR3 size: 14 residues. Germline CDR1 reads LNHDA; CDR2 reads SQIVND (reference sequence). CDR3 nucleotide sequence: TGTGCCACCGGGGCAGGGGACATCAATTCACCCCTCCACTTT. Its translation is CATGAGDINSPLHF.

The rearrangement uses TRBV6-6 and TRBJ1-5, with TRBD1 matching 7 bases. CDR1 MNHNY and CDR2 SVGAGI come from the germline V gene (reference sequence). The CDR3 sequence is 13 residues long. V lost 7 bases to trimming and J lost 3 bases; unmatched junction nucleotides: 3. Here the CDR3 reads CASTEGANQPQHF. Written as DNA, the CDR3 is TGTGCCAGCACCGAGGGGGCCAATCAGCCCCAGCATTTT.

The J gene is TRBJ1-1, the V gene TRBV25-1; D remains unclear. V was cut by 3 bases and J by 10 bases, with 12 bases left in between. From germline, CDR1 is MGHDK and CDR2 SYGVNS. The CDR3 covers 12 residues. In nucleotides, the CDR3 is TGTGCCAGCAGTGACCCTAGGGAGGGAGCTTTCTTT. This sequence encodes CASSDPREGAFF.

This rearrangement joins TRBV4-3 to TRBJ1-3, with D unclear. The germline gives CDR1 LGHNA, CDR2 YSLEER. V lost 4 bases and J 4 bases, leaving 11 bases between the germline ends. This CDR3 has 14 residues. The CDR3 nucleotides are TGCGCCAGCAGCCTACCTAAGCTGGGAAACACCATATATTTT. Its translation is CASSLPKLGNTIYF.

The chain couples TRBV12-2 to TRBJ2-3; the listed D gene, TRBD1, was not tested against the DNA. TRBV12-2 is termed a pseudogene. This CDR3 has 15 amino acids. Written as DNA, the CDR3 is TGTGCAAGTCGCTTAGGGACAGGGGGCGCAGATACGCAGTATTTT. Translated, it gives CASRLGTGGADTQYF.

This clone has just one count. The chain carries TRBV7-9 and TRBJ2-3; D ambiguous. The CDR3 contains 13 residues. V was trimmed by 0 bases and J by 4 bases, leaving 5 bases between them. Germline V gene sequence: CDR1 SEHNR, CDR2 FQNEAQ (reference sequence). CDR3 region: CASSLAVADTQYF. As DNA, the CDR3 is TGTGCCAGCAGCTTAGCGGTAGCAGATACGCAGTATTTT.

A single count supports this clone. This sequence joins TRBV6-5 and TRBJ1-1; no firm D call. The germline gives CDR1 MNHEY, CDR2 SVGAGI. There are 13 residues in the CDR3. Deletions cut 6 bases from V and 1 base from J, with 9 bases between. CDR3 DNA sequence: TGTGCCAGCAGCGCCATACAGAACACTGAAGCTTTCTTT. Translating it yields CASSAIQNTEAFF.

This chain uses TRBV5-4 with TRBJ1-2, with 7 nucleotides matching TRBD1. Germline V gives CDR1 SGHNT, CDR2 YYREEE (reference sequence). With V trimmed by 0 bases and J by 3 bases, 2 bases remained unmatched. The CDR3 is made up of 14 amino acids. This CDR3 reads CASSLGGTDYGYTF. CDR3 sequence (DNA): TGTGCCAGCAGCTTGGGGGGGACAGACTATGGCTACACCTTC.

The rearrangement uses TRBV25-1 and TRBJ1-2, with 7 bases aligning to TRBD1. V shed 7 bases, J shed 2 bases, and the junction held 4 bases outside the gene matches. Germline V lookup: CDR1 MGHDK, CDR2 SYGVNS. The CDR3 contains 13 residues. This chain's CDR3 is CASTATGNYGYTF. Written as DNA, the CDR3 is TGTGCCAGCACCGCGACAGGGAACTATGGCTACACCTTC.